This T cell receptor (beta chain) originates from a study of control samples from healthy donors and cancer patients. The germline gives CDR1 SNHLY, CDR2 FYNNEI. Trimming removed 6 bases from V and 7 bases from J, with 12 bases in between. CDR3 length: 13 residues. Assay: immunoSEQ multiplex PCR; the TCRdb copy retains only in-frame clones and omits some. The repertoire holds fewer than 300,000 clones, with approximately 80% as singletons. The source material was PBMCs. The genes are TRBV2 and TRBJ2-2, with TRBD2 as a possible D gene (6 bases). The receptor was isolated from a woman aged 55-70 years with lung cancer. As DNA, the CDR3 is TGTGCCAGCAGGGAGGAGGGCTTCGGGGAGCTGTTTTTT. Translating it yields CASREEGFGELFF.